The 31 T cell receptor beta chains below come from one sample, sequenced in a study of T cell changes during pregnancy in multiple sclerosis. Libraries were prepared by immunoSEQ multiplex PCR; TCRdb keeps only in-frame clonotypes and omits some of them. The sample has fewer than 60,000 clones; about 91% are singletons. The sequences come from CD8+ T cells from peripheral blood mononuclear cells, collected after pregnancy. All receptors derive from a female donor with multiple sclerosis, enrolled in a pregnancy study.

Here the CDR3 reads CSVEGSGGAPETQYF. Written as DNA, the CDR3 is TGCAGCGTTGAAGGTAGCGGGGGGGCTCCAGAGACCCAGTACTTC. The V and J genes are TRBV29-1 and TRBJ2-5; 11 nucleotides align to TRBD2. This CDR3 contains 15 residues. Looked up from germline, CDR1 is SQVTM and CDR2 is ANQGSEA. V lost 1 base to trimming and J lost 4 bases; unmatched junction nucleotides: 5.

V gene TRBV6-5 combines with J gene TRBJ2-2; no clear D. The length of the CDR3 is 13 residues. The V end was cut by 6 bases, the J end by 5 bases, with 10 bases between. The germline V gene has CDR1 MNHEY and CDR2 SVGAGI. Here the CDR3 reads CASSLDITGELFF. The DNA of the CDR3 is TGTGCCAGCAGCCTCGACATTACCGGGGAGCTGTTTTTT.

The J gene is TRBJ1-1, the V gene TRBV5-4; 9 bases fit TRBD1. This CDR3 region has 16 residues. CDR1 and CDR2 (germline): SGHNT, YYREEE (reference sequence). V lost 3 bases and J lost 4; bases outside the gene matches: 10. The CDR3 bases are TGTGCCAGCAGCTACGGACAGGGGTTTACCCCCACTGAAGCTTTCTTT. Amino acids: CASSYGQGFTPTEAFF.

The gene calls are TRBV2 and TRBJ1-2, with a weak D call TRBD1 (6 bases). The germline CDR1 and CDR2 sequences are SNHLY and FYNNEI. The V end lost 8 bases, the J end lost 2 bases, and 12 bases lay between the germline ends. This CDR3 has 13 amino acids. As DNA, the CDR3 is TGTGCCAGCGTTGGACAGATCAACTATGGCTACACCTTC. It is translated as CASVGQINYGYTF.

The chain combines TRBV7-3 with TRBJ2-1, with D perhaps matching TRBD1 (5 bases). CDR1 SGHTA and CDR2 FQGTGA come from the germline V gene. Trimming shortened V by 2 bases and J by 8 bases, and 10 bases separated the two germline ends. The CDR3 has 13 residues. The CDR3, as DNA: TGTGCCAGCAGCTTACAGGGCTGGGATGAGCAGTTCTTC. This codes for CASSLQGWDEQFF.

The rearrangement uses TRBV9 and TRBJ1-2; D is unclear. The CDR3 length is 12 residues. V lost 3 bases and J 6 bases, leaving 9 bases between the germline ends. Per the germline V gene, CDR1 is SGDLS and CDR2 is YYNGEE. CDR3 sequence reads: CASSDAYDGYTF. The CDR3 DNA reads as TGTGCCAGCAGCGACGCGTACGATGGCTACACCTTC.

The rearrangement links TRBV27 to TRBJ2-1, with D possibly TRBD2 on 6 matching bases. This CDR3 contains 16 residues. Germline V gene sequence: CDR1 MNHEY, CDR2 SMNVEV (reference sequence). V was pared by 5 bases and J by 1 base, with 15 bases between. This CDR3 reads CASSRASGDSYNEQFF. In nucleotides, the CDR3 is TGTGCCAGCAGTAGGGCCTCGGGGGATTCCTACAATGAGCAGTTCTTC.

This clone was picked up one time. The chain uses TRBV7-9 and TRBJ1-1; no firm D call. The germline V gene encodes CDR1 SEHNR and CDR2 FQNEAQ (reference sequence). Trimming pared 6 bases from V and 4 bases from J, leaving 9 bases between. There are 12 residues in the CDR3. The DNA for the CDR3 is TGTGCCAGCAGGGGAGGGTTCACTGAAGCTTTCTTT. This sequence encodes CASRGGFTEAFF.

The V and J genes are TRBV15 and TRBJ2-5; TRBD2 matches at 11 bases. Germline-derived CDR1 and CDR2 are LNHNV and YYDKDF (reference sequence). V dropped 5 bases and J dropped 5; count of bases not matched to a gene: 7. The CDR3 runs to 15 residues. CDR3 DNA: TGTGCCACCAGCGGCCGACTAGCGGGACAGGAGACCCAGTACTTC. This sequence encodes CATSGRLAGQETQYF.

The CDR3 DNA reads as TGTGCCAGTTCCGGGAGTTTCCAGCCCGGGGAGCTGTTTTTT. This translates into CASSGSFQPGELFF. The V gene is TRBV6-5, the J gene TRBJ2-2; D is possibly TRBD2 (6 bases). V was trimmed by 9 bases and J by 6 bases, leaving 17 bases between them. The CDR3 sequence is 14 residues long. Looked up from germline, CDR1 is MNHEY and CDR2 is SVGAGI.

The J gene is TRBJ1-4, the V gene TRBV2; D is perhaps TRBD1 (5 bases). The CDR3 spans 15 residues. V lost 4 bases and J 8 bases, leaving 17 bases between the germline ends. The germline V gene has CDR1 SNHLY and CDR2 FYNNEI. CDR3 amino acids: CASSGGGEELEKLFF. In DNA form, the CDR3 reads TGTGCCAGCAGTGGGGGAGGGGAAGAGCTAGAAAAACTGTTTTTT.

This sequence joins TRBV9 and TRBJ2-3; 11 nucleotides line up with TRBD2. The germline V gene has CDR1 SGDLS and CDR2 YYNGEE. V gave up 3 bases and J gave up 1 base; unmatched junction bases: 10. The CDR3 length is 18 residues. As DNA, the CDR3 is TGTGCCAGCAGCGAGAGGATAGAACTAGCGGGGGGCACAGATACGCAGTATTTT. Residues: CASSERIELAGGTDTQYF.

The rearrangement links TRBV2 to TRBJ2-5; 13 positions agree with TRBD2. CDR1 and CDR2 from the germline V gene are SNHLY and FYNNEI. Trimming took 7 bases from V and 1 from J; bases not matched to a gene: 6. The CDR3 contains 16 residues. The CDR3 is CASIVRLAGGQETQYF. Written as DNA, the CDR3 is TGTGCCAGCATAGTCAGACTAGCGGGGGGCCAAGAGACCCAGTACTTC. The entire variable domain, with the rest obtained from reference TRBV2 and TRBJ2-5, is as follows: EPEVTQTPSHQVTQMGQEVILRCVPISNHLYFYWYRQILGQKVEFLVSFYNNEISEKSEIFDDQFSVERPDGSNFTLKIRSTKLEDSAMYFCASIVRLAGGQETQYFGPGTRLLVL.

In this sample, this clone turned up once. V usage is TRBV27 and J usage is TRBJ2-1; 9 bases fit TRBD2. CDR3 size: 15 residues. With V trimmed by 8 bases and J by 6 bases, 11 bases remained unmatched. Per the germline V gene, CDR1 is MNHEY and CDR2 is SMNVEV (reference sequence). DNA for the CDR3: TGTGCCAGCGGTCTGGCGGGGGGGCCCCCCAATGAGCAGTTCTTC. Protein product: CASGLAGGPPNEQFF.

In its sample, this clone was seen once. The chain uses TRBV6-1 and TRBJ1-6; TRBD1 matches at 7 bases. Per germline, CDR1 MNHNS and CDR2 SASEGT. The V segment lost 6 bases and the J segment 7 bases; nucleotides outside the gene matches: 9. This CDR3 region has 15 residues. The CDR3 DNA is TGTGCCAGCAGATTCGGCAGGGGGGCGAATTCACCCCTCCACTTT. Encoded protein: CASRFGRGANSPLHF.

There are many counts of this clone. J is TRBJ2-7 and V is TRBV19; TRBD1 matches at 9 bases. Looked up from germline, CDR1 is LNHDA and CDR2 is SQIVND (reference sequence). The CDR3 consists of 13 residues. With 7 bases clipped from V and 4 bases from J, the junction kept 5 bases outside the gene matches. In nucleotides, the CDR3 is TGTGCCAGTAAGGGACAGGGACCTTACGAGCAGTACTTC. Protein sequence: CASKGQGPYEQYF.

This chain connects TRBV7-6 to TRBJ2-3; 8 nucleotides agree with TRBD2. The CDR3 contains 16 residues. Germline CDR1 reads SGHVS; CDR2 reads FNYEAQ. With 5 bases clipped from V and 4 bases from J, the junction kept 11 bases outside the gene matches. CDR3 in amino acids: CASSPWRGAGADTQYF. CDR3 DNA sequence: TGTGCCAGCAGCCCCTGGCGGGGGGCTGGGGCAGATACGCAGTATTTT.

The rearrangement links TRBV13 to TRBJ2-1, with TRBD2 as a possible D gene (6 bases). The length of the CDR3 is 12 residues. V lost 5 bases, J lost 7 bases, and 9 bases lay in between. Germline V gene data show CDR1 as PRHDT and CDR2 as FYEKMQ (reference sequence). CDR3 region: CASSPGRNEQFF. DNA for the CDR3: TGTGCCAGCAGCCCCGGGAGAAATGAGCAGTTCTTC.

V gene TRBV19 combines with J gene TRBJ2-7; 8 bases line up with TRBD1. J was trimmed by 2 bases and V by 7 bases; bases with no gene match: 4. The CDR3 has 13 residues. CDR1 and CDR2 from the germline V gene are LNHDA and SQIVND (reference sequence). The chain's CDR3 is CASIGTGAYEQYF. Here the CDR3 DNA reads TGTGCCAGTATCGGGACAGGCGCCTACGAGCAGTACTTC. Looking up the rest from reference TRBV19 and TRBJ2-7 gives the full variable domain: DGGITQSPKYLFRKEGQNVTLSCEQNLNHDAMYWYRQDPGQGLRLIYYSQIVNDFQKGDIAEGYSVSREKKESFPLTVTSAQKNPTAFYLCASIGTGAYEQYFGPGTRLTVT.

V is TRBV6-5 and J is TRBJ2-5, with D possibly TRBD1 on 7 matching bases. The length of the CDR3 is 15 residues. The V end lost 6 bases, the J end lost 1 base, and 15 bases lay between the germline ends. Germline-derived CDR1 and CDR2 are MNHEY and SVGAGI. This CDR3 reads CASSRGDSTQETQYF. The CDR3 DNA sequence: TGTGCCAGCAGCCGCGGGGACAGCACCCAAGAGACCCAGTACTTC.

This sequence joins TRBV5-4 and TRBJ2-7; 7 bases are shared with TRBD2. V lost 0 bases, J lost 3 bases, and 9 bases stayed unmatched. CDR3 size: 16 residues. Germline V lookup: CDR1 SGHNT, CDR2 YYREEE (reference sequence). CDR3 bases: TGTGCCAGCAGCTTGGCGAGCGGGGAGGTCGACTACGAGCAGTACTTC. Amino acid sequence: CASSLASGEVDYEQYF.

The chain is built from TRBV19 and TRBJ1-5, with no clear D. CDR3 size: 16 residues. The V and J ends lost 0 bases and 6 bases respectively, with 15 bases between them. CDR1 and CDR2 from the germline V gene are LNHDA and SQIVND (reference sequence). CDR3 sequence (DNA): TGTGCCAGTAGTATAGATTTTACGGGGTTCCTTCAGCCCCAGCATTTT. Translating it yields CASSIDFTGFLQPQHF.

The J gene is TRBJ2-2, the V gene TRBV7-6; 11 bases agree with TRBD2. CDR1 and CDR2 from the germline V gene are SGHVS and FNYEAQ. V trimming: 5 bases; J trimming: 1 base; junction bases outside the gene matches: 6. CDR3 size: 17 residues. The CDR3 nucleotides are TGTGCCAGCAGCAACCGTCTAGCGGGGGGGAACACCGGGGAGCTGTTTTTT. This encodes CASSNRLAGGNTGELFF.

The rearrangement joins TRBV6-4 to TRBJ1-1; D not resolved. V lost 2 bases and J lost 5, with 9 bases in between. Per germline, CDR1 MRHNA and CDR2 SNTAGT. The CDR3 sequence is 13 residues long. The CDR3 region has the DNA TGTGCCAGCAGTGACAGCGGTGGGACTGAAGCTTTCTTT. Protein product: CASSDSGGTEAFF.

This clone was counted once. The V call is TRBV9, the J call TRBJ2-7, with unresolved D. Germline V gene sequence: CDR1 SGDLS, CDR2 YYNGEE. This CDR3 is 13 amino acids long. Trimming cost V 4 bases and J 1 base, with 9 bases left between them. The CDR3 region is CASSLGHSYEQYF. CDR3 coding DNA: TGTGCCAGCAGCCTGGGCCATTCCTACGAGCAGTACTTC. Full variable domain (outside the CDR3, taken from reference TRBV9 and TRBJ2-7): DSGVTQTPKHLITATGQRVTLRCSPRSGDLSVYWYQQSLDQGLQFLIQYYNGEERAKGNILERFSAQQFPDLHSELNLSSLELGDSALYFCASSLGHSYEQYFGPGTRLTVT.

The chain joins TRBV27 to TRBJ1-5; D gene uncertain. V was cut by 2 bases and J by 1 base, with 9 bases left in between. This CDR3 contains 15 residues. Germline assignment: CDR1 MNHEY and CDR2 SMNVEV (reference sequence). The CDR3 nucleotides read TGTGCCAGCAGTTTAGCAGGAAGGAGCAATCAGCCCCAGCATTTT. Its protein product is CASSLAGRSNQPQHF.

In DNA form, the CDR3 reads TGTGCCAGCAGAAAAGACACGGACACACAGTTCTTC. Translated: CASRKDTDTQFF. The V call is TRBV6-6, the J call TRBJ2-1; tentative D call: TRBD1 (5 bases). Germline V gene data show CDR1 as MNHNY and CDR2 as SVGAGI (reference sequence). Trimming took 6 bases from V and 13 from J, leaving 16 bases between them. The CDR3 has 12 amino acids.

CDR3 sequence reads: CSARDGGAQHF. DNA for the CDR3: TGCAGTGCTAGAGATGGGGGGGCCCAGCATTTT. V gene TRBV20-1 combines with J gene TRBJ1-5; perhaps TRBD1 as D (5 bases). V gave up 0 bases and J gave up 11 bases, with 8 bases separating them. CDR1 is DFQATT and CDR2 is SNEGSKA in the germline V gene (reference sequence). The CDR3 length is 11 residues.

The rearrangement uses TRBV9 and TRBJ1-5; 8 bases line up with TRBD1. CDR1 SGDLS and CDR2 YYNGEE come from the germline V gene. This CDR3 region has 13 residues. Germline trimming cut 4 bases from V and 7 bases from J; bases unmatched to any gene: 4. The CDR3 nucleotides are TGTGCCAGCAGCCCCGGACAGGGCCAGCCCCAGCATTTT. Translated, it gives CASSPGQGQPQHF.

The gene calls are TRBV7-8 and TRBJ2-7; no definite D call. Trimming pared 3 bases from V and 3 bases from J, leaving 12 bases between. CDR3 length equals 14 residues. The V gene's germline CDR1 is SGHVS and CDR2 FQNEAQ. CDR3 DNA: TGTGCCAGCAGCTTCGAGGATTATAGCTACGAGCAGTACTTC. Translation gives CASSFEDYSYEQYF. Filled out from reference TRBV7-8 and TRBJ2-7, the complete variable domain reads GAGVSQSPRYKVAKRGQDVALRCDPISGHVSLFWYQQALGQGPEFLTYFQNEAQLDKSGLPSDRFFAERPEGSVSTLKIQRTQQEDSAVYLCASSFEDYSYEQYFGPGTRLTVT.

The chain links TRBV18 to TRBJ2-5; 7 bases are shared with TRBD1. The junction had 6 bases not matched to a gene; V was cut back by 0 bases and J by 5 bases. CDR1 and CDR2 (germline): KGHSH, LQKENI. This CDR3 spans 15 amino acids. CDR3 nucleotide sequence: TGTGCCAGCTCACCACCTGGGACAGAGGTGGAGACCCAGTACTTC. Translation: CASSPPGTEVETQYF.